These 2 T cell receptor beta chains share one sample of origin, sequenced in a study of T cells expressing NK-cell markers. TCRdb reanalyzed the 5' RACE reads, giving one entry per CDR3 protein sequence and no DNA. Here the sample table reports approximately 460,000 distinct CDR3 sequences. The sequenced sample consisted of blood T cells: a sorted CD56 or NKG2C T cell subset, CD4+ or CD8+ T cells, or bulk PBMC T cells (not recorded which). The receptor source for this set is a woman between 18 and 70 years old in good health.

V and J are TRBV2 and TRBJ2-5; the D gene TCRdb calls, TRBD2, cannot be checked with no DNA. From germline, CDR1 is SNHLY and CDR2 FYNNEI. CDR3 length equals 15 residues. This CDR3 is CASVPGLAFIETQYF.

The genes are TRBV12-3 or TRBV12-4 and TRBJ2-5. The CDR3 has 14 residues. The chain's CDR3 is CASSLGLAKETQYF.